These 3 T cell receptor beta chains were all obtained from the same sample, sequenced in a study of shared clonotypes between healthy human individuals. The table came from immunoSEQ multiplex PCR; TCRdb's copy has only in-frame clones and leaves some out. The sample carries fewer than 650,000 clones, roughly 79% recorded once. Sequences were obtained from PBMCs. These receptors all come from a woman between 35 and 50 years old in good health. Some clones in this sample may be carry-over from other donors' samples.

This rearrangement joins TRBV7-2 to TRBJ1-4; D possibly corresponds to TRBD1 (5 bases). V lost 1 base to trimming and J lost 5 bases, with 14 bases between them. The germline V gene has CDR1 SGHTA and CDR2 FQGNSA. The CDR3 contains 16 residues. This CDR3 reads CASSLEAQGGNEKLFF. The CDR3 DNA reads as TGTGCCAGCAGCTTAGAAGCGCAGGGTGGGAATGAAAAACTGTTTTTT.

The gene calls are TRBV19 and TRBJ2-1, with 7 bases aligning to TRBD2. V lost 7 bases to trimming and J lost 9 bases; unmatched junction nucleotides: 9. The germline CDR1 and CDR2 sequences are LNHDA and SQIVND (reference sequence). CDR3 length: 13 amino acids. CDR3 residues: CASMGQPGGEQFF. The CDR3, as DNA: TGTGCCAGTATGGGCCAACCGGGGGGTGAGCAGTTCTTC.

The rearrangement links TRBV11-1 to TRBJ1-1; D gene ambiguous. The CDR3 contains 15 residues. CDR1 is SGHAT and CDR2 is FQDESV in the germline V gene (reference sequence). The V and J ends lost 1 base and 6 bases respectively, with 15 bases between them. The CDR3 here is CASSLVAGRPSEAFF. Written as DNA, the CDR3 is TGTGCCAGCAGCTTAGTAGCGGGGAGGCCTTCTGAAGCTTTCTTT.